What follows describes a single TCR beta chain. This sample was included in a study of blood T cell repertoires in COVID-19. TCRdb's copy holds only in-frame clones and misses some; the assay was immunoSEQ multiplex PCR. The sample records around 250,000 clones, around 86% being singletons. The germline V and J ends were trimmed by 3 bases and 7 bases, with 10 bases remaining between them. CDR3 length: 11 amino acids. CDR1 and CDR2 from the germline V gene are DFQATT and SNEGSKA (reference sequence). Sequencing was performed on PBMCs or T cells enriched from blood (not recorded which). The V and J genes are TRBV20-1 and TRBJ2-7; D gene uncertain. This TCR was sampled from a woman aged 50 to 60 who had recovered from COVID-19. This chain's CDR3 is CSASSEPEQYF. The CDR3 DNA is TGCAGTGCTAGTTCGGAGCCGGAGCAGTACTTC.